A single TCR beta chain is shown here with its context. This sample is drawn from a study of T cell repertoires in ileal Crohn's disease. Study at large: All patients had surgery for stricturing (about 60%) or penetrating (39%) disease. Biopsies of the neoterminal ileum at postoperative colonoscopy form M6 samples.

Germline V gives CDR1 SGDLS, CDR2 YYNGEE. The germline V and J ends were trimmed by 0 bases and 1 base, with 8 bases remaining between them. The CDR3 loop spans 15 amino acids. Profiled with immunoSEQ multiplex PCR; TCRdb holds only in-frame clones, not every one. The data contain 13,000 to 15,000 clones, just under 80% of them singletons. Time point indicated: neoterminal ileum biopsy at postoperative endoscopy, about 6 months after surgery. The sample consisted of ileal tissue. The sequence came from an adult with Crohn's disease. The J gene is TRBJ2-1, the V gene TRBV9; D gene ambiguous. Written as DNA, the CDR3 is TGTGCCAGCAGCGTAGAGGCCGGATCCTACAATGAGCAGTTCTTC. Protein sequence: CASSVEAGSYNEQFF.